The present T cell receptor beta chain was sequenced within a study of T-cell reconstitution after alpha-beta-depleted transplantation in children (dated by TCRdb to the mid-2010s). Background for the entire study: T-cell immune reconstitution after TCRalphabeta/CD19-depleted allogeneic hematopoietic cell transplantation in children was quantitatively tracked in the study by means of TCR repertoire profiling.

The sample's treatment or condition label, decoded: allogeneic hematopoietic cell transplantation with graft depleted of TCRalphabeta T cells and CD19 B cells. TCRalphabeta/CD19-depleted allogeneic hematopoietic cell grafts were given to the transplant recipients, all of whom were children. Libraries came from PCR. Sequencing relied on an Illumina HiSeq 2500. TCR library preparation used molecular barcoding, with unique molecular identifiers applied to normalize quantification of the TCRbeta repertoire. The raw public data were reprocessed by TCRdb itself: fastp quality trimming at Q25, MiXCR clonotype calling, in-frame beta chains only. Rows are combined by CDR3 protein, so each entry shows the most common genes and DNA. Counted in this sample were hundreds of thousands of distinct CDR3 sequences; about an eighth of them appeared once. About 0.79% of the sample is taken by the ten largest. Points on this clonotype: Which antigen it targets is not known. Base qualities are not at hand, and no much larger clone is one base apart.

The CDR3, from cysteine to phenylalanine, totals 13 residues. The retained sequence is limited to the CDR3, 39 bases, with the frame set at the first base. V and J lose 1 base and 2 bases, and a span of 7 bases separates them. Looking up the germline V gene yields CDR1 SGHRS and CDR2 YFSETQ. The investigation overall reported the following: The high TCRbeta diversity at day 60 in some patients was ascribed to recipient T cells and intrathymic progenitors that had survived conditioning. Over subsequent months, a decline in hyperexpanded clone frequencies was noted, and after one year, T-cell counts and TCRbeta diversity were mostly ascribed to newly produced T cells. About two months after transplant, the apparently early recovery of alphabetaT-cell counts reportedly depended on just several hundred clones that had expanded rapidly and came from non-depleted graft cells.

The sample here was PBMCs, taken before TCRalphabeta/CD19-depleted stem cell transplant. This TCR derives from a girl aged 2 to 10 with congenital amegakaryocytic thrombocytopenia, due to receive a stem cell transplant. Recombination joined TRBV5-1 with TRBJ2-7; the D gene cannot be named for sure. The nucleotides read TGCGCCAGCAGCTTGCCCCGAACCTACGAGCAGTACTTC. It encodes CASSLPRTYEQYF.